These 10 T cell receptor beta chains originate from one sample sequenced in a study of cytomegalovirus exposure and HLA in healthy donors. 60 Vbeta and 13 Jbeta primers were used in PCR. Clones were read by immunoSEQ multiplex PCR, and TCRdb kept only the in-frame ones, dropping some. The sample records 130,000 to 150,000 clones, around three quarters being singletons. The sample taken for sequencing was PBMCs. These receptors were obtained from a woman between 18 and 29 years old in good health and CMV-seropositive.

The chain joins TRBV11-3 to TRBJ2-3; 13 nucleotides line up with TRBD2. Germline V gene data show CDR1 as SGHNT and CDR2 as YENEEA. The CDR3 extends over 17 amino acids. V shed 8 bases and J 3 bases; nucleotides not matched to a gene: 11. The CDR3 bases are TGTGCCAGCTCCCGTGGTACTAGCGGGGGGGCAACAGATACGCAGTATTTT. Protein sequence: CASSRGTSGGATDTQYF.

This clone was seen once. This chain joins TRBV30 and TRBJ1-6, with a weak D call TRBD1 (5 bases). The CDR3 covers 17 residues. CDR1 GTSNPN and CDR2 SVGIG come from the germline V gene (reference sequence). The ends were cut back, 2 bases at V and 1 base at J, with 15 bases in the middle. The CDR3 here is CAWSTRGGRSYNSPLHF. CDR3 DNA: TGTGCCTGGAGTACCCGGGGGGGTAGATCCTATAATTCACCCCTCCACTTT.

Here the CDR3 DNA reads TGTGCCAGCAGTGAAATAGCGGGGGGGCGAGAGACCCAGTACTTC. Translation gives CASSEIAGGRETQYF. The gene calls are TRBV6-1 and TRBJ2-5; TRBD2 aligns across 11 bases. V dropped 2 bases and J dropped 4; count of bases not matched to a gene: 3. Looked up from germline, CDR1 is MNHNS and CDR2 is SASEGT. The CDR3 extends over 15 amino acids.

This clone was observed once. The genes are TRBV27 and TRBJ1-1, with 7 bases matching TRBD1. Germline lookup yields CDR1 MNHEY and CDR2 SMNVEV (reference sequence). This CDR3 comprises 13 residues. V dropped 5 bases and J dropped 4; count of bases not matched to a gene: 4. The CDR3 loop reads CASSLRGVTEAFF. DNA of the CDR3: TGTGCCAGCAGTCTCAGGGGGGTCACTGAAGCTTTCTTT.

This rearrangement joins TRBV6-5 to TRBJ1-5; 7 bases are a match to TRBD1. The V gene end was trimmed by 8 bases and the J gene end by 5 bases; junction bases not matched to a gene: 6. The CDR3 length is 13 residues. Germline loops: CDR1 MNHEY, CDR2 SVGAGI. The CDR3 DNA sequence: TGTGCCAGCGGCTGGGACAGCTATCAGCCCCAGCATTTT. Amino acids: CASGWDSYQPQHF.

This chain uses TRBV6-1 with TRBJ1-2, with a possible D match to TRBD1 (6 bases). Germline V gene data show CDR1 as MNHNS and CDR2 as SASEGT. CDR3 length equals 13 residues. Trimming shortened V by 9 bases and J by 0 bases, and 11 bases separated the two germline ends. This CDR3 reads CASWTAANYGYTF. The CDR3 coding sequence is TGTGCCAGTTGGACAGCCGCTAACTATGGCTACACCTTC.

The gene calls are TRBV5-4 and TRBJ2-7; TRBD1 might be the D (6 bases). The CDR3 is made up of 15 amino acids. Germline V gene data show CDR1 as SGHNT and CDR2 as YYREEE (reference sequence). Trimming took 4 bases from V and 5 from J, leaving 19 bases between them. CDR3 DNA: TGTGCCAGCAGCCGGATTTCAGCACAGGGTAACGAGCAGTACTTC. Protein product: CASSRISAQGNEQYF.

V gene TRBV10-3 combines with J gene TRBJ2-5; no reliable D call. Germline assignment: CDR1 ENHRY and CDR2 SYGVKD. Trimming removed 0 bases from V and 4 bases from J, with 12 bases in between. This CDR3 spans 15 amino acids. CDR3 region: CAISESGNPGETQYF. In DNA, the CDR3 is TGTGCCATCAGTGAGTCAGGCAACCCGGGAGAGACCCAGTACTTC.

This chain connects TRBV10-3 to TRBJ1-1; 7 bases align to TRBD1. J lost 1 base, V lost 8 bases, and 4 bases had no gene match. The CDR3 contains 13 residues. CDR1 and CDR2 from the germline V gene are ENHRY and SYGVKD. The CDR3 DNA reads as TGTGCCATCGCCAAGGGGGCGAACACTGAAGCTTTCTTT. It encodes CAIAKGANTEAFF.

V and J are TRBV14 and TRBJ1-1; 9 nucleotides line up with TRBD1. Germline V gene lookup returns CDR1 SGHDN and CDR2 FVKESK. Unmatched junction bases numbered 6, after V lost 2 bases and J lost 2 bases. The CDR3 extends over 16 amino acids. The CDR3 DNA reads as TGTGCCAGCAGCCAAAGTAGGACAGGGGTAAACACTGAAGCTTTCTTT. Protein product: CASSQSRTGVNTEAFF.